These 21 T cell receptor beta chains originate from one sample sequenced in a study of cytomegalovirus exposure and HLA in healthy donors. PCR used 60 Vbeta primers and 13 Jbeta primers. The protocol was immunoSEQ multiplex PCR, while the TCRdb copy is restricted to in-frame clones and leaves out a portion. Its table records about 46,000 clones. The sequenced sample was PBMCs. The source of these receptors is a woman aged 40 to 55 in good health and CMV-seronegative.

The CDR3 protein is CSVDGTGKNTGELFF. CDR3 bases: TGCAGCGTTGACGGGACAGGGAAGAACACCGGGGAGCTGTTTTTT. The chain uses TRBV29-1 and TRBJ2-2, with 9 bases lining up with TRBD1. This CDR3 is 15 amino acids long. Germline trimming cut 3 bases from V and 1 base from J; bases unmatched to any gene: 3. Germline values: CDR1 SQVTM, CDR2 ANQGSEA.

This sequence joins TRBV27 and TRBJ1-5; a weak D match, TRBD1 (6 bases). CDR1 MNHEY and CDR2 SMNVEV come from the germline V gene (reference sequence). The V and J ends lost 9 bases and 3 bases respectively, with 9 bases between them. The CDR3 runs to 12 residues. CDR3 in amino acids: CASRQDNQPQHF. In nucleotides, the CDR3 is TGTGCCAGTAGACAGGACAATCAGCCCCAGCATTTT.

A remark on this clone: At one end, the junction sequence differs from germline, possibly due to a read error. The chain recombines TRBV7-9 with TRBJ1-1, with no clear D. This CDR3 comprises 12 residues. The V gene's germline CDR1 is SEHNR and CDR2 FQNEAQ (reference sequence). The CDR3 coding sequence is TGTGCCAGCAGAGCGGGGAACTCTGAAGCTTTCTTT. Its translation is CASRAGNSEAFF.

V is TRBV5-4 and J is TRBJ2-3; 11 positions match TRBD2. The ends lost 2 bases at V and 5 bases at J; junction bases unmatched: 4. The CDR3 extends over 15 amino acids. Per the germline V gene, CDR1 is SGHNT and CDR2 is YYREEE (reference sequence). CDR3 amino acids: CASSFLTSGIDTQYF. The CDR3 nucleotides read TGTGCCAGCAGCTTTTTGACTAGCGGGATAGATACGCAGTATTTT.

The rearrangement uses TRBV7-2 and TRBJ2-1, with a weak D call TRBD2 (6 bases). This CDR3 contains 13 residues. V lost 1 base to trimming and J lost 8 bases, with 9 bases between them. From germline, CDR1 is SGHTA and CDR2 FQGNSA. DNA for the CDR3: TGTGCCAGCAGCTTAGGGGGGGAGGATGAGCAGTTCTTC. Translation gives CASSLGGEDEQFF.

This chain's CDR3 is CASSESKRAKNIQYF. The CDR3 nucleotides are TGTGCCAGCAGCGAGAGCAAGAGGGCCAAAAACATTCAGTACTTC. The chain uses TRBV28 and TRBJ2-4; D is undetermined. There are 15 residues in the CDR3. The V end was cut by 6 bases, the J end by 1 base, with 13 bases between. Germline V lookup: CDR1 MDHEN, CDR2 SYDVKM. The whole variable domain, filled in from reference TRBV28 and TRBJ2-4, reads DVKVTQSSRYLVKRTGEKVFLECVQDMDHENMFWYRQDPGLGLRLIYFSYDVKMKEKGDIPEGYSVSREKKERFSLILESASTNQTSMYLCASSESKRAKNIQYFGAGTRLSVL.

This chain joins TRBV6-1 and TRBJ2-7, with no clear D. The CDR3 length is 16 residues. The germline gives CDR1 MNHNS, CDR2 SASEGT. Trimming pared 1 base from V and 0 bases from J, leaving 13 bases between. The DNA for the CDR3 is TGTGCCAGCAGTGAAGACCGGAGTCTGCCCTCCTACGAGCAGTACTTC. Its protein is CASSEDRSLPSYEQYF.

The rearrangement links TRBV7-3 to TRBJ2-5; the D gene is possibly TRBD1 (6 bases). The CDR3 is 16 residues long. V was trimmed by 1 base and J by 1 base, leaving 13 bases between them. Per germline, CDR1 SGHTA and CDR2 FQGTGA. DNA for the CDR3: TGTGCCAGCAGCTTAAGGGGACCGACAGGCCAAGAGACCCAGTACTTC. This gives the protein CASSLRGPTGQETQYF.

The V call is TRBV29-1, the J call TRBJ1-3, with TRBD1 identical over 7 bases. V lost 7 bases, J lost 7 bases, and 7 bases stayed unmatched. Germline CDR1 reads SQVTM; CDR2 reads ANQGSEA. This CDR3 spans 12 amino acids. The CDR3 loop reads CSAGTEANTIYF. CDR3 in DNA: TGCAGCGCAGGGACAGAGGCCAACACCATATATTTT.

The chain joins TRBV7-9 to TRBJ2-2; 8 nucleotides agree with TRBD2. Germline V gene lookup returns CDR1 SEHNR and CDR2 FQNEAQ (reference sequence). V gave up 2 bases and J gave up 4 bases; unmatched junction bases: 3. The CDR3 totals 15 residues. CDR3 loop: CASSLTGGLTGELFF. CDR3 bases: TGTGCCAGCAGCTTAACGGGAGGGCTCACCGGGGAGCTGTTTTTT. The variable domain in full, completed from reference TRBV7-9 and TRBJ2-2, reads DTGVSQNPRHKITKRGQNVTFRCDPISEHNRLYWYRQTLGQGPEFLTYFQNEAQLEKSRLLSDRFSAERPKGSFSTLEIQRTEQGDSAMYLCASSLTGGLTGELFFGEGSRLTVL.

The chain carries TRBV27 and TRBJ2-1; 7 nucleotides align to TRBD2. V shed 2 bases, J shed 7 bases, and the junction held 11 bases outside the gene matches. The CDR3 totals 16 residues. Germline assignment: CDR1 MNHEY and CDR2 SMNVEV (reference sequence). The chain's CDR3 is CASSLVGTMELNEQFF. The CDR3 DNA follows: TGTGCCAGCAGTTTAGTCGGGACTATGGAACTTAATGAGCAGTTCTTC.

The chain uses TRBV5-1 and TRBJ2-4; 8 bases match TRBD1. The J segment lost 8 bases and the V segment lost 4 bases, leaving 5 bases of the junction unmatched. The CDR3 runs 13 residues. CDR1 SGHRS and CDR2 YFSETQ come from the germline V gene. The CDR3 region is CASSPSTGDIQYF. In DNA form, the CDR3 reads TGCGCCAGCAGCCCTTCGACAGGGGACATTCAGTACTTC.

The rearrangement links TRBV5-1 to TRBJ2-1, with TRBD2 identical over 7 bases. The CDR3 length is 16 residues. Germline CDR1 SGHRS, CDR2 YFSETQ. V trimming: 0 bases; J trimming: 6 bases; junction bases outside the gene matches: 9. The CDR3 is CASSLALSGIGNEQFF. The CDR3 nucleotides read TGCGCCAGCAGCTTGGCCTTGAGCGGGATCGGCAATGAGCAGTTCTTC.

The rearrangement uses TRBV9 and TRBJ1-1, with 7 bases matching TRBD1. Germline CDR1 SGDLS, CDR2 YYNGEE. This CDR3 has 13 residues. Trimming removed 3 bases from V and 3 bases from J; junction bases left unmatched: 2. Here the CDR3 reads CASSEGTDTEAFF. The CDR3 region has the DNA TGTGCCAGCAGCGAGGGGACAGACACTGAAGCTTTCTTT.

This chain joins TRBV9 and TRBJ2-1; TRBD2 matches at 11 bases. CDR1 and CDR2 (germline): SGDLS, YYNGEE. V lost 7 bases, J lost 3 bases, and 12 bases stayed unmatched. The CDR3 has 17 residues. The chain's CDR3 is CASEGQTSGRYYNEQFF. The CDR3 bases are TGTGCCAGCGAGGGGCAAACTAGCGGGAGATACTACAATGAGCAGTTCTTC.

The genes are TRBV15 and TRBJ2-7; unclear D gene. The germline V gene encodes CDR1 LNHNV and CDR2 YYDKDF (reference sequence). The CDR3 sequence is 16 residues long. V shed 3 bases and J shed 0 bases, with 15 bases lying between them. Written as DNA, the CDR3 is TGTGCCACCAGCAGGCTTTCCGTGACGGGCTCCTACGAGCAGTACTTC. Translated, it gives CATSRLSVTGSYEQYF.

The rearrangement uses TRBV28 and TRBJ1-2; D uncertain. Germline CDR1 is MDHEN and CDR2 is SYDVKM. The CDR3 loop spans 15 amino acids. V lost 4 bases, J lost 4 bases, and 16 bases lay in between. CDR3 protein: CASSYNDPGIYGYTF. The CDR3 coding sequence is TGTGCCAGCAGTTACAACGACCCAGGAATCTATGGCTACACCTTC.

This chain joins TRBV25-1 and TRBJ2-1; 10 bases fit TRBD2. V was clipped by 4 bases and J by 14 bases; unmatched bases: 5. The CDR3 consists of 12 residues. Germline CDR1 is MGHDK and CDR2 is SYGVNS. CDR3 bases: TGTGCCAGCAGTGCCAGCGGGAGGGGAGAGTTCTTC. This translates into CASSASGRGEFF.

The J gene is TRBJ2-1, the V gene TRBV7-2; possible D gene TRBD2, 5 bases. This CDR3 contains 16 residues. In germline, CDR1 is SGHTA, CDR2 FQGNSA. Trimming pared 0 bases from V and 1 base from J, leaving 10 bases between. CDR3 coding DNA: TGTGCCAGCAGCTTAGCTCCCCGGAGGTCCTACAATGAGCAGTTCTTC. Translating it yields CASSLAPRRSYNEQFF.

The chain recombines TRBV30 with TRBJ1-4; maybe TRBD1 (5 bases). Germline V gives CDR1 GTSNPN, CDR2 SVGIG (reference sequence). V dropped 1 base and J dropped 13 bases, with 16 bases sitting between them. This CDR3 contains 13 residues. This CDR3 reads CAWSADRGEGLFF. CDR3 bases: TGTGCCTGGAGTGCAGACAGAGGGGAGGGACTGTTTTTT.

The genes are TRBV6-5 and TRBJ2-5; tentatively, D is TRBD2 (5 bases). Trimming shortened V by 5 bases and J by 1 base, and 14 bases separated the two germline ends. Germline V CDR1 and CDR2: MNHEY, SVGAGI. This CDR3 has 15 residues. The CDR3 sequence: CASSADFAAQETQYF. CDR3 nucleotide sequence: TGTGCCAGCAGTGCGGACTTTGCCGCCCAAGAGACCCAGTACTTC.